One and the same sample provided the 32 T cell receptor beta chains below, sequenced in a study of cytomegalovirus exposure and HLA in healthy donors. Both 60 Vbeta primers and 13 Jbeta primers went into the PCR. Assay: immunoSEQ multiplex PCR; the TCRdb copy retains only in-frame clones and omits some. The sample records 200,000 to 250,000 clones, roughly 80% being singletons. The specimen sequenced was PBMCs. Source of these receptors: a man aged 25-45 years in good health and CMV-seronegative.

The chain's CDR3 is CASSPPGTGNTEAFF. DNA for the CDR3: TGTGCCAGCAGCCCGCCCGGGACAGGGAACACTGAAGCTTTCTTT. The chain joins TRBV7-9 to TRBJ1-1, with 8 bases matching TRBD1. The CDR3 consists of 15 residues. The germline V gene encodes CDR1 SEHNR and CDR2 FQNEAQ (reference sequence). With 5 bases clipped from V and 1 base from J, the junction kept 6 bases outside the gene matches.

This chain joins TRBV6-6 and TRBJ2-7; unclear D gene. The V end lost 6 bases, the J end lost 3 bases, and 6 bases lay between the germline ends. Germline CDR1 reads MNHNY; CDR2 reads SVGAGI (reference sequence). This CDR3 region has 11 residues. The DNA of the CDR3 is TGTGCCAGCAGGTCCATCTACGAGCAGTACTTC. This codes for CASRSIYEQYF.

The J gene is TRBJ1-4, the V gene TRBV6-1, with TRBD1 matching 8 bases. V shed 6 bases and J 5 bases; nucleotides not matched to a gene: 5. The CDR3 is 14 residues long. From germline, CDR1 is MNHNS and CDR2 SASEGT. Here the CDR3 reads CASRQGQANEKLFF. In DNA form, the CDR3 reads TGTGCCAGCAGACAGGGACAGGCGAATGAAAAACTGTTTTTT.

This clone was seen only a few times. DNA for the CDR3: TGCGCCAGCAGCTTGGATCCGGGTCTTAAGTATTTT. Its translation is CASSLDPGLKYF. The chain joins TRBV5-1 to TRBJ2-3; D is uncertain. The CDR3 spans 12 residues. Germline V lookup: CDR1 SGHRS, CDR2 YFSETQ. Trimming shortened V by 0 bases and J by 13 bases, and 12 bases separated the two germline ends.

This chain uses TRBV29-1 with TRBJ2-5; TRBD2 matches 10 bases. Unmatched junction bases numbered 3, after V lost 4 bases and J lost 4 bases. Germline V lookup: CDR1 SQVTM, CDR2 ANQGSEA. The CDR3 has 13 residues. The DNA for the CDR3 is TGCAGCGTTGCGGTAGCGGGGGGAGAGACCCAGTACTTC. As protein: CSVAVAGGETQYF.

The chain combines TRBV27 with TRBJ1-2; D possibly corresponds to TRBD1 (6 bases). CDR3 length equals 15 residues. Germline-derived CDR1 and CDR2 are MNHEY and SMNVEV (reference sequence). The V and J ends lost 5 bases and 5 bases respectively, with 18 bases between them. Here the CDR3 reads CASSATPGGAYGYTF. The CDR3 DNA reads as TGTGCCAGCAGTGCCACTCCGGGGGGCGCATATGGCTACACCTTC.

This chain uses TRBV10-2 with TRBJ1-3, with D tentatively TRBD1 (5 bases). This CDR3 comprises 13 residues. Germline CDR1 reads WSHSY; CDR2 reads SAAADI. Trimming shortened V by 4 bases and J by 3 bases, and 7 bases separated the two germline ends. The CDR3 bases are TGCGCCAGCAGTGGGCAGGGTGGAAACACCATATATTTT. It yields the protein CASSGQGGNTIYF.

The V call is TRBV27, the J call TRBJ2-1; TRBD1 matches at 7 bases. From germline, CDR1 is MNHEY and CDR2 SMNVEV (reference sequence). There are 16 residues in the CDR3. The trim removed 4 bases at V and 4 bases at J, leaving 10 bases unmatched. The CDR3 sequence is CASSSSDRRTYNEQFF. CDR3 sequence (DNA): TGTGCCAGCAGTTCCTCGGACAGGCGAACTTACAATGAGCAGTTCTTC.

This clone was picked up a small number of times. Other nucleotide sequences in the sample specify the same CDR3. The chain employs TRBV7-9 and TRBJ1-5, with D maybe TRBD1 (6 bases). The V gene's germline CDR1 is SEHNR and CDR2 FQNEAQ (reference sequence). The CDR3 covers 13 residues. Trimming took 5 bases from V and 4 from J, leaving 9 bases between them. CDR3 bases: TGTGCCAGCAGCCGCACAGGGAATCAGCCCCAGCATTTT. Translation: CASSRTGNQPQHF.

This clone was seen a handful of times. The V gene is TRBV4-1, the J gene TRBJ1-2, with D perhaps matching TRBD1 (6 bases). Germline V gives CDR1 MGHRA, CDR2 YSYEKL. Deletions cut 1 base from V and 3 bases from J, with 15 bases between. The CDR3 sequence is 16 residues long. The CDR3 region has the DNA TGCGCCAGCAGCCAAGCGGCAGACAGGCCTTACTATGGCTACACCTTC. Translating gives CASSQAADRPYYGYTF.

This clone has only one observation. This chain joins TRBV6-5 and TRBJ2-7; 8 bases map to TRBD2. The ends lost 0 bases at V and 2 bases at J; junction bases unmatched: 6. CDR3 length equals 16 residues. The V gene's germline CDR1 is MNHEY and CDR2 SVGAGI. CDR3 nucleotide sequence: TGTGCCAGCAGTTACTCTTTTCACGGGGGGGCCTACGAGCAGTACTTC. Protein sequence: CASSYSFHGGAYEQYF.

This clone turned up a few times. The V gene is TRBV28, the J gene TRBJ1-1, with D possibly TRBD1 on 5 matching bases. From germline, CDR1 is MDHEN and CDR2 SYDVKM. The CDR3 has 11 residues. V lost 4 bases to trimming and J lost 8 bases, with 8 bases between them. The CDR3 nucleotides are TGTGCCAGCAGTTACAGGTTGGAAGCTTTCTTT. This sequence encodes CASSYRLEAFF.

The chain is built from TRBV28 and TRBJ1-5; no firm D call. Per the germline V gene, CDR1 is MDHEN and CDR2 is SYDVKM. This CDR3 contains 12 residues. Deletions cut 9 bases from V and 2 bases from J, with 8 bases between. CDR3 region: CARSRGNQPQHF. The CDR3 nucleotides are TGTGCCAGGTCGAGGGGCAATCAGCCCCAGCATTTT.

The rearrangement joins TRBV7-9 to TRBJ1-5; D ambiguous. Trimming left V 1 base short and J 2 bases short, with 6 bases between. CDR1 and CDR2 (germline): SEHNR, FQNEAQ (reference sequence). The CDR3 extends over 14 amino acids. This CDR3 reads CASSLGQGNQPQHF. CDR3 DNA: TGTGCCAGCAGCTTAGGGCAGGGCAATCAGCCCCAGCATTTT.

This clone was detected only a few times. V is TRBV4-2 and J is TRBJ2-5; D not resolved. V lost 1 base and J 5 bases, leaving 8 bases between the germline ends. The CDR3 is made up of 13 amino acids. Per the germline V gene, CDR1 is LGHNA and CDR2 is YNFKEQ. CDR3 bases: TGTGCCAGCAGCCAAGGCCTAAAGGAGACCCAGTACTTC. As protein: CASSQGLKETQYF.

The V gene is TRBV14, the J gene TRBJ1-1; TRBD1 is a possible D gene (5 bases). V dropped 1 base and J dropped 4 bases, with 13 bases sitting between them. CDR1 SGHDN and CDR2 FVKESK come from the germline V gene. CDR3 length: 15 amino acids. The CDR3 sequence: CASSQGWGGGTEAFF. The CDR3 nucleotides are TGTGCCAGCAGCCAAGGTTGGGGGGGTGGCACTGAAGCTTTCTTT.

The chain employs TRBV28 and TRBJ1-5; D unclear. Trimming stripped 4 bases from V and 8 bases from J, with 15 bases between. This CDR3 is 14 amino acids long. CDR1 MDHEN and CDR2 SYDVKM come from the germline V gene. The CDR3 nucleotides are TGTGCCAGCAGTTCCCCCCAGTCGCGGGAGCCCCAGCATTTT. Its protein is CASSSPQSREPQHF.

This sequence joins TRBV5-1 and TRBJ2-1, with TRBD1 identical over 7 bases. Trimming cost V 2 bases and J 0 bases; bases outside gene matches: 8. Germline CDR1 SGHRS, CDR2 YFSETQ. CDR3 length equals 17 residues. Here the CDR3 reads CASSFRMTGSSYNEQFF. The CDR3 DNA follows: TGCGCCAGCAGCTTCCGGATGACAGGGAGCTCCTACAATGAGCAGTTCTTC.

The J gene is TRBJ2-1, the V gene TRBV7-9; a weak D match, TRBD2 (7 bases). The CDR3 is made up of 15 amino acids. Trimming shortened V by 3 bases and J by 6 bases, and 15 bases separated the two germline ends. Germline values: CDR1 SEHNR, CDR2 FQNEAQ (reference sequence). The CDR3 nucleotides read TGTGCCAGCAGCTTGGTAGGGGGGGTTCCCAATGAGCAGTTCTTC. Translated: CASSLVGGVPNEQFF.

In its sample, this clone was seen a few times. The chain uses TRBV29-1 and TRBJ2-7; maybe TRBD1 (5 bases). The CDR3 runs 10 residues. Trimming pared 4 bases from V and 6 bases from J, leaving 7 bases between. Germline lookup yields CDR1 SQVTM and CDR2 ANQGSEA. The CDR3 reads CSVGGGEQYF. The DNA of the CDR3 is TGCAGCGTTGGGGGCGGCGAGCAGTACTTC.

J is TRBJ2-7 and V is TRBV11-2; D is unresolved. Trimming pared 1 base from V and 2 bases from J, leaving 3 bases between. The CDR3 contains 12 residues. The V gene's germline CDR1 is SGHAT and CDR2 FQNNGV. This CDR3 reads CASSLVTYEQYF. CDR3 coding DNA: TGTGCCAGCAGCTTAGTTACCTACGAGCAGTACTTC.

The chain employs TRBV19 and TRBJ2-1; D is unclear. The CDR3 spans 15 residues. Germline CDR1 LNHDA, CDR2 SQIVND (reference sequence). V dropped 8 bases and J dropped 4 bases, with 18 bases sitting between them. The CDR3 spells CASRSHADPYNEQFF. CDR3 bases: TGTGCCAGTCGGAGCCACGCGGATCCGTACAATGAGCAGTTCTTC.

The genes are TRBV19 and TRBJ2-5; 14 nucleotides line up with TRBD2. Germline CDR1 and CDR2: LNHDA and SQIVND (reference sequence). CDR3 size: 15 residues. The junction had 6 bases not matched to a gene; V was cut back by 6 bases and J by 6 bases. This CDR3 is CASSPGTSGGKTQYF. CDR3 sequence (DNA): TGTGCCAGTAGCCCCGGGACTAGCGGGGGAAAGACCCAGTACTTC.

The count of this clone is one. The V call is TRBV5-4, the J call TRBJ2-7; maybe TRBD1 (5 bases). CDR1 and CDR2 (germline): SGHNT, YYREEE (reference sequence). This CDR3 is 13 amino acids long. V lost 1 base and J lost 1, with 6 bases in between. This chain's CDR3 is CASSLQGSYEQYF. CDR3 DNA sequence: TGTGCCAGCAGCTTGCAGGGATCCTACGAGCAGTACTTC.

The genes are TRBV4-2 and TRBJ1-1; D gene ambiguous. Per germline, CDR1 LGHNA and CDR2 YNFKEQ. The V and J ends lost 1 base and 1 base respectively, with 7 bases between them. The CDR3 is made up of 14 amino acids. The CDR3 sequence: CASSQAGQNTEAFF. The DNA for the CDR3 is TGTGCCAGCAGCCAAGCTGGGCAGAACACTGAAGCTTTCTTT.

CDR3 nucleotide sequence: TGTGCCAGCAGCTACGACAGGGCGAACACTGAAGCTTTCTTT. It is translated as CASSYDRANTEAFF. The chain is built from TRBV6-1 and TRBJ1-1; 7 bases match TRBD1. Unmatched junction bases numbered 5, after V lost 6 bases and J lost 1 base. Germline CDR1 is MNHNS and CDR2 is SASEGT. The CDR3 spans 14 residues.

The chain links TRBV2 to TRBJ2-7, with a tentative D call TRBD1 (6 bases). The CDR3 extends over 12 amino acids. V was clipped by 6 bases and J by 4 bases, with 10 bases between them. Germline lookup yields CDR1 SNHLY and CDR2 FYNNEI. CDR3 DNA sequence: TGTGCCAGCAGCAGGGACACGTACGAGCAGTACTTC. Its translation: CASSRDTYEQYF.

The chain uses TRBV7-9 and TRBJ2-7; the D gene is possibly TRBD1 (6 bases). CDR1 is SEHNR and CDR2 is FQNEAQ in the germline V gene (reference sequence). The germline V and J ends were trimmed by 4 bases and 0 bases, with 13 bases remaining between them. CDR3 length equals 15 residues. This CDR3 is CASSSIRGYSYEQYF. The CDR3 bases are TGTGCCAGCAGCTCAATCAGGGGATACTCCTACGAGCAGTACTTC.

The chain is built from TRBV5-4 and TRBJ2-7; D is possibly TRBD2 (6 bases). The CDR3 consists of 15 residues. Germline-derived CDR1 and CDR2 are SGHNT and YYREEE (reference sequence). Trimming removed 2 bases from V and 1 base from J, with 13 bases in between. CDR3 sequence: CASSFGGERSYEQYF. The CDR3 nucleotides read TGTGCCAGCAGCTTTGGCGGGGAGAGATCCTACGAGCAGTACTTC.

The rearrangement joins TRBV7-2 to TRBJ1-1; D unclear. V lost 2 bases and J lost 3, with 10 bases in between. This CDR3 has 14 residues. Germline V gene sequence: CDR1 SGHTA, CDR2 FQGNSA. CDR3 DNA sequence: TGTGCCAGCAGCTTACGGTCCCGGGACACTGAAGCTTTCTTT. This sequence encodes CASSLRSRDTEAFF.

The chain couples TRBV5-1 to TRBJ2-3, with TRBD2 matching 9 bases. V was pared by 3 bases and J by 1 base, with 9 bases of the junction left unmatched. CDR3 length: 17 residues. Germline V gene lookup returns CDR1 SGHRS and CDR2 YFSETQ. The CDR3 DNA follows: TGCGCCAGCAGCTCCCATTTAGCGGGGGCCGGCACAGATACGCAGTATTTT. Its translation is CASSSHLAGAGTDTQYF.

The V call is TRBV7-9, the J call TRBJ2-1; 10 bases line up with TRBD1. Germline-derived CDR1 and CDR2 are SEHNR and FQNEAQ (reference sequence). This CDR3 has 17 amino acids. Losses at the gene ends were 2 bases for V and 7 bases for J; bases not matched to a gene: 11. The CDR3 here is CASSLLSGTGVSNEQFF. The CDR3 nucleotides read TGTGCCAGCAGCTTACTTTCCGGGACAGGGGTTTCTAATGAGCAGTTCTTC.